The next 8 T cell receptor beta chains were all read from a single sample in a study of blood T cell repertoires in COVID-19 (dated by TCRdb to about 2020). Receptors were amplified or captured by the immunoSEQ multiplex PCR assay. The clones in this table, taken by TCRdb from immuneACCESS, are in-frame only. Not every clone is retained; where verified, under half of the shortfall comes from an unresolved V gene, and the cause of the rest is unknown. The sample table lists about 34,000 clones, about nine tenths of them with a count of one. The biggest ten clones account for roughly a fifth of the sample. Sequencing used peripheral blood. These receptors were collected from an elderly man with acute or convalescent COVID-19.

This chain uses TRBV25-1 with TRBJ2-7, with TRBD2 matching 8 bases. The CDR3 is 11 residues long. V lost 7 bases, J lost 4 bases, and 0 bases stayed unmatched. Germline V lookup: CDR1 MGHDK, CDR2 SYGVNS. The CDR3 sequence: CASTGGYEQYF. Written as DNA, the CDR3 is TGTGCCAGCACGGGAGGGTACGAGCAGTACTTC.

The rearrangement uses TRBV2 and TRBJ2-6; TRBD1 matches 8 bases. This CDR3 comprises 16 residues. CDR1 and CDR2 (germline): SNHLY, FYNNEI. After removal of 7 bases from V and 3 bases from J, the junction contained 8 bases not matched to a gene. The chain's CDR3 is CASTVDRAGGANVLTF. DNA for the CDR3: TGTGCCAGCACCGTGGACAGGGCGGGTGGGGCCAACGTCCTGACTTTC.

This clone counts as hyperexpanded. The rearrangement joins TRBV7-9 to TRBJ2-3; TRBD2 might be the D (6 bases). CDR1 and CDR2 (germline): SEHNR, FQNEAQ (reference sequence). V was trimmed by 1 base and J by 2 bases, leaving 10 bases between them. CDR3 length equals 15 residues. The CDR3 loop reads CASSLGSGDTDTQYF. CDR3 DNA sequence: TGTGCCAGCAGCTTAGGCTCGGGGGACACAGATACGCAGTATTTT.

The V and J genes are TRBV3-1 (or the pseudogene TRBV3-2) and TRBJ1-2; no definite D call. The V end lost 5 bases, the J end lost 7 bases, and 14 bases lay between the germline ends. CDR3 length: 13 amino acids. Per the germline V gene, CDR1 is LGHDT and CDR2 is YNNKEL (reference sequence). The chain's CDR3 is CASSNSGGGGYTF. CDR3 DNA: TGTGCCAGCAGCAATTCAGGAGGTGGTGGCTACACCTTC.

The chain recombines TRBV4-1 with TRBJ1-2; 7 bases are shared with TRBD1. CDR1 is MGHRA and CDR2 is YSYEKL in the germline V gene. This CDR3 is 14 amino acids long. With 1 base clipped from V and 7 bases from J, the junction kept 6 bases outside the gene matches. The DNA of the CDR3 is TGCGCCAGCAGCCAAGCCGGGACAGCACTTGGCTACACCTTC. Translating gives CASSQAGTALGYTF.

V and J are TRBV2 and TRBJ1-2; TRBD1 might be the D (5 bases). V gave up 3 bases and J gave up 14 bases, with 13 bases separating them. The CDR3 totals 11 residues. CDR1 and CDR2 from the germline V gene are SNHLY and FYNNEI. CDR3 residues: CASSDRGDGTF. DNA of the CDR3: TGTGCCAGCAGTGACCGGGGGGATGGTACCTTC.

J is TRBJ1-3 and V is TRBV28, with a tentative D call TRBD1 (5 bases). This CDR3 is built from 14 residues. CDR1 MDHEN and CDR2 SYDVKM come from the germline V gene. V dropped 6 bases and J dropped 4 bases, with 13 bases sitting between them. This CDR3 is CASSLGTIGNTIYF. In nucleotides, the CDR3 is TGTGCCAGCAGCCTGGGGACTATAGGAAACACCATATATTTT.

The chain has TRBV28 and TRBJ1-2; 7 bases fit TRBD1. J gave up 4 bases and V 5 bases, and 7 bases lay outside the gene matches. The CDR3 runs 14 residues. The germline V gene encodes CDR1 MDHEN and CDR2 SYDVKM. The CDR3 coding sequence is TGTGCCAGCAGTCCAGGGGGGCGTAGCTATGGCTACACCTTC. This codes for CASSPGGRSYGYTF.